What follows are 29 T cell receptor beta chains derived from one specimen sequenced in a study of radiation and T cells in renal cell carcinoma. Clones were read by immunoSEQ multiplex PCR, and TCRdb kept only the in-frame ones, dropping some. The sample holds 130,000 to 150,000 clones; 86% are singletons and the top ten take about a sixth. Described time point: blood 4 weeks post-SBRT, at nephrectomy. Indicated treatment: 15 Gy SBRT to primary tumor, nephrectomy 4 weeks later. The material was blood, obtained from a patient whose treatment included radiotherapy and nephrectomy. These receptors were collected from a woman in her 50s with renal cell carcinoma.

The chain links TRBV5-1 to TRBJ2-1; D is unresolved. Germline CDR1 reads SGHRS; CDR2 reads YFSETQ. CDR3 length: 14 residues. Trimming stripped 0 bases from V and 4 bases from J, with 8 bases between. The chain's CDR3 is CASSLDVGYNEQFF. CDR3 DNA sequence: TGCGCCAGCAGCTTGGACGTCGGATACAATGAGCAGTTCTTC.

V gene TRBV10-3 combines with J gene TRBJ2-7, with D perhaps matching TRBD1 or TRBD2 (5 bases each). CDR1 ENHRY and CDR2 SYGVKD come from the germline V gene. V shed 9 bases and J shed 2 bases, with 20 bases lying between them. This CDR3 has 15 residues. CDR3 in amino acids: CAISGGEGTTYEQYF. The CDR3 DNA follows: TGTGCCATTTCTGGGGGTGAAGGTACGACCTACGAGCAGTACTTC.

The chain employs TRBV30 and TRBJ2-1; no definite D call. The CDR3 runs to 12 residues. V dropped 5 bases and J dropped 8 bases, with 13 bases sitting between them. Germline V lookup: CDR1 GTSNPN, CDR2 SVGIG (reference sequence). The CDR3 DNA is TGTGCCTGGGGCCGAGACGGCTATGAGCAGTTCTTC. This codes for CAWGRDGYEQFF.

CDR3 protein: CASSLGEGWSTTNEKLFF. DNA of the CDR3: TGTGCCAGCAGCTTAGGGGAGGGGTGGTCGACAACTAATGAAAAACTGTTTTTT. The chain uses TRBV11-3 and TRBJ1-4; D might be TRBD1 (5 bases). Germline V gene data show CDR1 as SGHNT and CDR2 as YENEEA. The CDR3 covers 18 residues. The V and J ends lost 1 base and 0 bases respectively, with 15 bases between them.

This chain uses TRBV7-9 with TRBJ1-5; the D is unclear. V lost 0 bases to trimming and J lost 1 base, with 7 bases between them. This CDR3 comprises 15 residues. Looked up from germline, CDR1 is SEHNR and CDR2 is FQNEAQ (reference sequence). The CDR3 sequence: CASSLATGSNQPQHF. The CDR3, as DNA: TGTGCCAGCAGCTTAGCGACGGGGAGCAATCAGCCCCAGCATTTT. The entire variable domain, with the rest obtained from reference TRBV7-9 and TRBJ1-5, is as follows: DTGVSQNPRHKITKRGQNVTFRCDPISEHNRLYWYRQTLGQGPEFLTYFQNEAQLEKSRLLSDRFSAERPKGSFSTLEIQRTEQGDSAMYLCASSLATGSNQPQHFGDGTRLSIL.

The chain carries TRBV10-1 and TRBJ2-3; TRBD2 agrees at 7 bases. The V gene end was trimmed by 5 bases and the J gene end by 0 bases; junction bases not matched to a gene: 5. The CDR3 contains 15 residues. CDR1 is WNHNN, CDR2 SYGVQD, per germline (reference sequence). CDR3: CASSRSGASTDTQYF. Written as DNA, the CDR3 is TGCGCCAGCAGTCGGAGCGGGGCTAGCACAGATACGCAGTATTTT.

The chain links TRBV10-3 to TRBJ2-3; the match to TRBD2 covers 8 bases. The V gene end was trimmed by 11 bases and the J gene end by 1 base; junction bases not matched to a gene: 11. CDR1 is ENHRY and CDR2 is SYGVKD in the germline V gene. The CDR3 contains 15 residues. CDR3 DNA sequence: TGTGCCTCAACAGGCGTGCGGGGGGGCACAGATACGCAGTATTTT. This translates into CASTGVRGGTDTQYF.

The V gene is TRBV6-5, the J gene TRBJ2-3; D is possibly TRBD1 (6 bases). Looked up from germline, CDR1 is MNHEY and CDR2 is SVGAGI. This CDR3 is 14 amino acids long. V was cut by 4 bases and J by 1 base, with 9 bases left in between. The CDR3 here is CASSSWTGTDTQYF. The CDR3 DNA reads TGTGCCAGCAGTTCATGGACAGGCACAGATACGCAGTATTTT.

This clone was seen a handful of times. The chain links TRBV7-2 to TRBJ2-2, with D maybe TRBD2 (6 bases). CDR3 size: 12 residues. V was pared by 5 bases and J by 7 bases, with 8 bases between. CDR1 SGHTA and CDR2 FQGNSA come from the germline V gene. The CDR3 reads CASSLEGGELFF. The CDR3 bases are TGTGCCAGCAGCCTGGAGGGCGGGGAGCTGTTTTTT.

The chain couples TRBV19 to TRBJ2-5; 10 nucleotides align to TRBD1. After removal of 4 bases from V and 1 base from J, the junction contained 3 bases not matched to a gene. Germline assignment: CDR1 LNHDA and CDR2 SQIVND (reference sequence). This CDR3 has 15 amino acids. The CDR3 nucleotides are TGTGCCAGTAGTAACCGGGACAGGGGCCAAGAGACCCAGTACTTC. The encoded protein is CASSNRDRGQETQYF.

The chain employs TRBV7-9 and TRBJ2-3; maybe TRBD2 (6 bases). This CDR3 is built from 18 residues. Germline loops: CDR1 SEHNR, CDR2 FQNEAQ (reference sequence). The V end lost 7 bases, the J end lost 0 bases, and 23 bases lay between the germline ends. The CDR3, as DNA: TGTGCCAGCACCGCACGACGTGCCGCGGGGACTAGCACAGATACGCAGTATTTT. Translating gives CASTARRAAGTSTDTQYF.

The CDR3 region is CASSWTEYYNEQFF. CDR3 nucleotides: TGTGCCAGCAGTTGGACGGAATACTACAATGAGCAGTTCTTC. This chain uses TRBV6-6 with TRBJ2-1; no reliable D call. With 4 bases removed from V and 3 bases from J, the gap between germline ends came to 10 bases. The CDR3 has 14 residues. From germline, CDR1 is MNHNY and CDR2 SVGAGI (reference sequence).

This chain uses TRBV5-4 with TRBJ2-7; 10 bases line up with TRBD2. The CDR3 extends over 19 amino acids. CDR1 is SGHNT, CDR2 YYREEE, per germline (reference sequence). Losses at the gene ends were 4 bases for V and 3 bases for J; bases not matched to a gene: 19. CDR3 sequence reads: CASSQAASGSPGPFYEQYF. For the CDR3, the DNA is TGTGCCAGCAGCCAAGCGGCTAGCGGGAGTCCCGGGCCGTTCTACGAGCAGTACTTC. Full variable domain (remainder filled in from reference TRBV5-4 and TRBJ2-7): ETGVTQSPTHLIKTRGQQVTLRCSSQSGHNTVSWYQQALGQGPQFIFQYYREEENGRGNFPPRFSGLQFPNYSSELNVNALELDDSALYLCASSQAASGSPGPFYEQYFGPGTRLTVT.

The chain's CDR3 is CSVGSRGSYEQYF. The DNA for the CDR3 is TGCAGCGTTGGGTCGAGGGGCTCCTACGAGCAGTACTTC. The chain couples TRBV29-1 to TRBJ2-7; D tentatively reads TRBD1 or TRBD2 (5 bases each). In germline, CDR1 is SQVTM, CDR2 ANQGSEA. The V end lost 4 bases, the J end lost 0 bases, and 10 bases lay between the germline ends. The CDR3 sequence is 13 residues long.

The chain employs TRBV5-4 and TRBJ2-2, with D unclear. Germline V lookup: CDR1 SGHNT, CDR2 YYREEE (reference sequence). The CDR3 is 16 amino acids. The V gene lost 3 bases and the J gene lost 5 bases, with 17 bases spanning the gap. Here the CDR3 DNA reads TGTGCCAGCAGCTCAGGACGGTACACTTTAACCGGGGAGCTGTTTTTT. This sequence encodes CASSSGRYTLTGELFF.

The gene calls are TRBV5-1 and TRBJ2-5, with D uncertain. V dropped 3 bases and J dropped 5 bases, with 14 bases sitting between them. The germline V gene encodes CDR1 SGHRS and CDR2 YFSETQ. This CDR3 region has 14 residues. The CDR3 protein is CASSSDGASETQYF. CDR3 in DNA: TGCGCCAGCAGCTCGGACGGCGCCTCGGAGACCCAGTACTTC.

This clone was recorded once. The rearrangement joins TRBV2 to TRBJ1-4; TRBD1 matches at 9 bases. The V gene's germline CDR1 is SNHLY and CDR2 FYNNEI. V was clipped by 6 bases and J by 6 bases; unmatched bases: 14. The CDR3 runs 17 residues. CDR3 in DNA: TGTGCCAGCAGCCCTTTAACCCCCGGGACAGGGTATGAAAAACTGTTTTTT. It codes for CASSPLTPGTGYEKLFF.

The chain recombines TRBV5-6 with TRBJ2-1; weak D call: TRBD2 (5 bases). V gave up 0 bases and J gave up 9 bases, with 13 bases separating them. Germline CDR1 and CDR2: SGHDT and YYEEEE. This CDR3 contains 14 residues. CDR3 sequence reads: CASSLVLALREQFF. In DNA form, the CDR3 reads TGTGCCAGCAGCTTGGTGTTAGCGTTGCGTGAGCAGTTCTTC.

The table lists this clone with a count of one. The genes are TRBV18 and TRBJ2-7; 7 bases match TRBD1. The V and J ends lost 6 bases and 2 bases, in that order; junction bases with no gene match: 4. The germline CDR1 and CDR2 sequences are KGHSH and LQKENI. The CDR3 has 13 residues. The CDR3 spells CASSTGAAYEQYF. The CDR3 DNA follows: TGTGCCAGCTCTACAGGGGCCGCCTACGAGCAGTACTTC.

The rearrangement uses TRBV27 and TRBJ1-1; D is unresolved. CDR1 MNHEY and CDR2 SMNVEV come from the germline V gene (reference sequence). The CDR3 has 17 residues. Trimming took 6 bases from V and 1 from J, leaving 21 bases between them. CDR3 loop: CASSPPVWARRNTEAFF. CDR3 bases: TGTGCCAGCAGCCCACCCGTGTGGGCTAGGCGGAACACTGAAGCTTTCTTT.

The V call is TRBV5-4, the J call TRBJ2-3; D not certain. V dropped 4 bases and J dropped 3 bases, with 12 bases sitting between them. Per germline, CDR1 SGHNT and CDR2 YYREEE (reference sequence). This CDR3 is 14 amino acids long. The CDR3 coding sequence is TGTGCCAGCAGCACCTCGTTAACAACAGATACGCAGTATTTT. Amino acid sequence: CASSTSLTTDTQYF. Filled out from reference TRBV5-4 and TRBJ2-3, the complete variable domain reads ETGVTQSPTHLIKTRGQQVTLRCSSQSGHNTVSWYQQALGQGPQFIFQYYREEENGRGNFPPRFSGLQFPNYSSELNVNALELDDSALYLCASSTSLTTDTQYFGPGTRLTVL.

V and J are TRBV28 and TRBJ2-7, with TRBD1 as a possible D gene (5 bases). CDR1 is MDHEN, CDR2 SYDVKM, per germline. There are 11 residues in the CDR3. The V end was cut by 5 bases, the J end by 4 bases, with 6 bases between. In nucleotides, the CDR3 is TGTGCCAGCAGTGGGGCGTACGAGCAGTACTTC. Its protein is CASSGAYEQYF.

V is TRBV7-2 and J is TRBJ2-1; 7 bases fit TRBD2. V gave up 5 bases and J gave up 5 bases; unmatched junction bases: 9. This CDR3 region has 15 residues. Germline V CDR1 and CDR2: SGHTA, FQGNSA. CDR3 residues: CASSPQSGANNEQFF. The CDR3 DNA reads TGTGCCAGCAGCCCCCAAAGCGGGGCCAACAATGAGCAGTTCTTC.

The chain carries TRBV19 and TRBJ2-2; the match to TRBD1 covers 10 bases. Germline V gives CDR1 LNHDA, CDR2 SQIVND (reference sequence). The J segment lost 8 bases and the V segment lost 10 bases, leaving 4 bases of the junction unmatched. The CDR3 has 12 amino acids. The CDR3 bases are TGTGCCACCTGGGACAGGGGAGGGGAGCTGTTTTTT. Protein: CATWDRGGELFF.

The genes are TRBV6-1 and TRBJ1-2; no reliable D call. Germline V CDR1 and CDR2: MNHNS, SASEGT. V lost 1 base, J lost 0 bases, and 9 bases lay in between. This CDR3 region has 15 residues. CDR3 coding DNA: TGTGCCAGCAGTGAAGGCCGGAGAACTAACTATGGCTACACCTTC. This gives the protein CASSEGRRTNYGYTF.

The chain carries TRBV7-8 and TRBJ2-7; D uncertain. The ends were cut back, 2 bases at V and 2 bases at J, with 13 bases in the middle. The germline gives CDR1 SGHVS, CDR2 FQNEAQ. The CDR3 has 15 amino acids. The CDR3 DNA is TGTGCCAGCAGCTTAATACGGAACAGAGCCTACGAGCAGTACTTC. Protein sequence: CASSLIRNRAYEQYF.

V gene TRBV6-1 combines with J gene TRBJ1-5, with D perhaps matching TRBD1 (5 bases). Germline V gene lookup returns CDR1 MNHNS and CDR2 SASEGT. CDR3 length: 14 residues. Trimming took off 6 bases at V and 0 bases at J, with 9 bases between the two ends. The CDR3, as DNA: TGTGCCAGCAGGGGGGGGAGTAGCAATCAGCCCCAGCATTTT. This gives the protein CASRGGSSNQPQHF.

The table lists this clone with a few counts. The V gene is TRBV1, the J gene TRBJ1-2. TRBV1 is an annotated pseudogene. The CDR3 is made up of 16 amino acids. The CDR3 DNA is TGCACCAGCAGCGTTTGCAGTGTGCGAAAGACCTATGGCTACACCTTC. It is translated as CTSSVCSVRKTYGYTF.

The chain combines TRBV30 with TRBJ1-4; tentative D call: TRBD1 (5 bases). V was trimmed by 5 bases and J by 8 bases, leaving 18 bases between them. CDR1 is GTSNPN and CDR2 is SVGIG in the germline V gene (reference sequence). The length of the CDR3 is 14 residues. CDR3 nucleotide sequence: TGTGCCTGGGGAGCCGGAGGAGGGGCCGAAAAACTGTTTTTT. Its translation is CAWGAGGGAEKLFF.